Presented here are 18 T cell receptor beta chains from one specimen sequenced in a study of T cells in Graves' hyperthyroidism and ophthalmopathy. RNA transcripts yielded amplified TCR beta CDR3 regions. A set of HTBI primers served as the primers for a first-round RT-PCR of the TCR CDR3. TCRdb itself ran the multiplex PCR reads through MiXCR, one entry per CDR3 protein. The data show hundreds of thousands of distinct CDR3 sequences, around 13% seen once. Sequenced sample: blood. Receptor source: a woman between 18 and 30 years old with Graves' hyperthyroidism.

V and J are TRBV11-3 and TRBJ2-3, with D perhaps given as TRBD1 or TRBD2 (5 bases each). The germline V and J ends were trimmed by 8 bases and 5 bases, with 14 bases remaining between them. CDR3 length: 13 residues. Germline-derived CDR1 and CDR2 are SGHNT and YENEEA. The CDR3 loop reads CASSRDVLDTQYF. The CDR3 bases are TGTGCCAGCTCCAGGGACGTTTTAGATACGCAGTATTTT.

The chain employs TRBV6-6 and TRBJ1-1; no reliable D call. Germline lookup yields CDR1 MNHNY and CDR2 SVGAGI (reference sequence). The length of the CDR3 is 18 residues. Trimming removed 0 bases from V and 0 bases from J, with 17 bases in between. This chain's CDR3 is CASSYSSSAMSMNTEAFF. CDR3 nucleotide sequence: TGTGCCAGCAGTTACTCGAGTTCCGCGATGAGCATGAACACTGAAGCTTTCTTT.

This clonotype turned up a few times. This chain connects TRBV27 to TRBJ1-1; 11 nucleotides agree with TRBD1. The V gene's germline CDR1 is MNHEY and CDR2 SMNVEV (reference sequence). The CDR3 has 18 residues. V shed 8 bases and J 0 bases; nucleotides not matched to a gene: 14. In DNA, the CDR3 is TGTGCCAGCCGGGACAGGGGGGGAGACTCCCGTATGAACACTGAAGCTTTCTTT. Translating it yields CASRDRGGDSRMNTEAFF.

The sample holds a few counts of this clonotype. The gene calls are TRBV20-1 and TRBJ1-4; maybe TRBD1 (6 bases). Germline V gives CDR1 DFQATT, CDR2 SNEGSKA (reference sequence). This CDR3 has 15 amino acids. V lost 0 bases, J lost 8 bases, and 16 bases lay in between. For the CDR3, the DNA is TGCAGTGCTAGAGATGTGGGGGGCCGGGAAGAAAAACTGTTTTTT. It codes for CSARDVGGREEKLFF.

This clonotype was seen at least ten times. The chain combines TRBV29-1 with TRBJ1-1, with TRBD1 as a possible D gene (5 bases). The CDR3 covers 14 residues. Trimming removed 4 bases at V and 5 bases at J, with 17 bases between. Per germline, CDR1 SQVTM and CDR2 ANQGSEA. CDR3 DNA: TGCAGCGTTGCGGCACCCCGAGGGGAAACTGAAGCTTTCTTT. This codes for CSVAAPRGETEAFF.

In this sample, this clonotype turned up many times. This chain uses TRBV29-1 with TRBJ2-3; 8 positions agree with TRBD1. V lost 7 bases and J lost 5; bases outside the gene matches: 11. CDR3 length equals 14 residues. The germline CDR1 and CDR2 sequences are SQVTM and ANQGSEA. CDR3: CSADGQGRGDTQYF. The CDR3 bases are TGCAGCGCTGATGGACAGGGTCGGGGAGATACGCAGTATTTT.

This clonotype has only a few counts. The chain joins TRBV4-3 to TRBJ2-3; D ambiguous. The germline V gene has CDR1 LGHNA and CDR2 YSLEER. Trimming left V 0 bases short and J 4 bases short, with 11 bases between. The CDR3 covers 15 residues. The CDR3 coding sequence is TGCGCCAGCAGCCAAGATAGAGGTCTCCCAGATACGCAGTATTTT. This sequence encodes CASSQDRGLPDTQYF.

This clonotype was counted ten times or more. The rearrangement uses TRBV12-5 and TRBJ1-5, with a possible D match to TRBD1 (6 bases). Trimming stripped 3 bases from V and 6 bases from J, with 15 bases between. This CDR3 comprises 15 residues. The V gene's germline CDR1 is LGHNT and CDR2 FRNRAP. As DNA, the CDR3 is TGTGCTAGTGGTTTACGAGGGACATTAGGTCAGCCCCAGCATTTT. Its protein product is CASGLRGTLGQPQHF.

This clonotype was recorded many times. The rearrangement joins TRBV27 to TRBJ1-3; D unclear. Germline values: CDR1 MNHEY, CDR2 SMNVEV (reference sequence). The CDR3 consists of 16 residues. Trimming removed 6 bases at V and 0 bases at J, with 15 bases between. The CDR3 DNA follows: TGTGCCAGCAGATATTTACAGTCCCTCTCTGGAAACACCATATATTTT. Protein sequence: CASRYLQSLSGNTIYF.

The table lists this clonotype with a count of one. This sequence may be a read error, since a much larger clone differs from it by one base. CDR3 DNA: TGCGCCAGCAGCTTGGTCGGGGGCAACAATGAGCAGTACTTC. Protein sequence: CASSLVGGNNEQYF. The V call is TRBV5-1, the J call TRBJ2-1, with D perhaps being TRBD1 or TRBD2 (6 bases each). The end of the DNA aligns better with TRBJ2-7, so the J call may be wrong. The CDR3 runs to 14 residues. Looked up from germline, CDR1 is SGHRS and CDR2 is YFSETQ.

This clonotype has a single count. CDR3 sequence (DNA): TGTGCCAGCAGCCCCTCCTGGGCCGACGACTATGGCTACACCTTC. This translates into CASSPSWADDYGYTF. The chain recombines TRBV11-3 with TRBJ1-2; D gene uncertain. CDR3 size: 15 residues. CDR1 and CDR2 (germline): SGHNT, YENEEA. Deletions cut 5 bases from V and 3 bases from J, with 16 bases between. Complete variable domain (other parts from reference TRBV11-3 and TRBJ1-2): EAGVVQSPRYKIIEKKQPVAFWCNPISGHNTLYWYLQNLGQGPELLIRYENEEAVDDSQLPKDRFSAERLKGVDSTLKIQPAELGDSAVYLCASSPSWADDYGYTFGSGTRLTVV.

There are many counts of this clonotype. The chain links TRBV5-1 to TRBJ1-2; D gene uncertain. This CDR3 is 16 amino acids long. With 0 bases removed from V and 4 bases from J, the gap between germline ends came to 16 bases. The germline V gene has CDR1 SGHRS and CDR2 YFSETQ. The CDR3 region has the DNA TGCGCCAGCAGCTTGGGAAGGGATGTGGATGGCTATGGCTACACCTTC. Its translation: CASSLGRDVDGYGYTF.

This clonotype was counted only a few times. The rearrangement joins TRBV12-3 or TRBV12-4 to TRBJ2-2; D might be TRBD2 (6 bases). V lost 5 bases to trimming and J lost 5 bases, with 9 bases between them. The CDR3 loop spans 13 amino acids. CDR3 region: CASSTGGTGELFF. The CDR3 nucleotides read TGTGCCAGCAGTACTGGGGGGACCGGGGAGCTGTTTTTT.

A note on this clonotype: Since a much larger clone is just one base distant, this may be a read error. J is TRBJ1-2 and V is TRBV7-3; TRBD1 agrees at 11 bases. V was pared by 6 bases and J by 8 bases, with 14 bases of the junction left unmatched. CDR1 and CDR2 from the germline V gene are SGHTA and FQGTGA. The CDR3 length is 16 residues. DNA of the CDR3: TGTGCCAGCAGTTCAACACGGACAGGGGGCGAGGGCGGCTACACCTTC. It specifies CASSSTRTGGEGGYTF.

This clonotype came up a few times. The CDR3: CASSLVRGGRYEQYF. The CDR3, as DNA: TGTGCCAGCAGCTTAGTTCGGGGGGGCAGATACGAGCAGTACTTC. The gene calls are TRBV11-2 and TRBJ2-7; 8 bases line up with TRBD2. The CDR3 length is 15 residues. J gave up 4 bases and V 1 base, and 6 bases lay outside the gene matches. Per germline, CDR1 SGHAT and CDR2 FQNNGV.

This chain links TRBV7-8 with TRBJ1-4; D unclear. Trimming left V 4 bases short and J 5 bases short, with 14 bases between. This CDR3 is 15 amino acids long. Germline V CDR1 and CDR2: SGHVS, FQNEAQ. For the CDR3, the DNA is TGTGCCAGCAGCTCCCGAGCCGCGGAGAATGAAAAACTGTTTTTT. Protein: CASSSRAAENEKLFF.

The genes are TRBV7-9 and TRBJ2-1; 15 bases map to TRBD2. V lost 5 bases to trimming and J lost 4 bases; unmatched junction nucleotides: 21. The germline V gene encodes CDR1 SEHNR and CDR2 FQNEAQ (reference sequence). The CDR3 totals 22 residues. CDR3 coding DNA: TGTGCCAGCAGCCCGAAAAGGTTGTGGACTAGCGGGGGGGTTATGGGGTACAATGAGCAGTTCTTC. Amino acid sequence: CASSPKRLWTSGGVMGYNEQFF. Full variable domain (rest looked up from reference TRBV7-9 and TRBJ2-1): DTGVSQNPRHKITKRGQNVTFRCDPISEHNRLYWYRQTLGQGPEFLTYFQNEAQLEKSRLLSDRFSAERPKGSFSTLEIQRTEQGDSAMYLCASSPKRLWTSGGVMGYNEQFFGPGTRLTVL.

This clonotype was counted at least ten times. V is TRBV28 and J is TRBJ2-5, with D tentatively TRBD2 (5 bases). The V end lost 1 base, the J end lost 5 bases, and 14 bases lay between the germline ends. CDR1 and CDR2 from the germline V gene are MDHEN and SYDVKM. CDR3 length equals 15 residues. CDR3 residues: CASSLSVAGGETQYF. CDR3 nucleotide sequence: TGTGCCAGCAGTTTATCGGTAGCAGGCGGGGAGACCCAGTACTTC.